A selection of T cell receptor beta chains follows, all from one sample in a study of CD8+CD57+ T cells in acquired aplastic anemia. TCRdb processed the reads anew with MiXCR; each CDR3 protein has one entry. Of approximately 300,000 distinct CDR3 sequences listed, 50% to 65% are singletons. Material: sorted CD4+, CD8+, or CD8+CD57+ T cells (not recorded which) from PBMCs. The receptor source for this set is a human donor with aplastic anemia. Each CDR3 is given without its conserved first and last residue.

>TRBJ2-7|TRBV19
ASSKAARVLYEQY
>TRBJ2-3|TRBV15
ATSRAPSNTDTQY
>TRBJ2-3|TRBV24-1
ATSDLGRGADTRY
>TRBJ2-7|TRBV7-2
ASSSSGTAWEQY
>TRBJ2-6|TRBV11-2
ASSRIDRGPGANVLT
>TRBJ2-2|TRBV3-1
ASSPTGLAGEGELF
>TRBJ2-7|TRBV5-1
ASSVEGHEQY
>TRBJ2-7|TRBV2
ASTGDSNYEQY
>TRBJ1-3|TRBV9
ASSPPGQGYGNTIY
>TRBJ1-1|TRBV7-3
ASSPPAGENTEAF
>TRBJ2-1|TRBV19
ASSFSGYQNEQF
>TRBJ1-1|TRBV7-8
ASSAGTGYGSTEAF
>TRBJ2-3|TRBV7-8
ASSSGTRGTDTQY
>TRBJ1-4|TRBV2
ASSAPQQGATNERLF
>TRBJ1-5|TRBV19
ASSIGNLEADQPQH
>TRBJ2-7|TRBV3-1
ASSQVLLAGGNEQY
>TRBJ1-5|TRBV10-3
AISSGTGRNQPQH
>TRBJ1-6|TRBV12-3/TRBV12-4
ASTQQGVNSPLH
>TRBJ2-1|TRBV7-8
ASSLARPGGLGEQF
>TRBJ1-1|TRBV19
ASSPTGILDTEAF
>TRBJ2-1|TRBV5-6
ASSFISAGGNNEQF
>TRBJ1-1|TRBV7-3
ASSLKRGGRTEAF
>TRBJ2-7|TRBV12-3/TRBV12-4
ASSPGTVHEQY
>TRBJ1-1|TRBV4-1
ASSQDLPIMNTEAF
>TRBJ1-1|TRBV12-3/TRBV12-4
ASLNTEAF
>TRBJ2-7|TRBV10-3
AISEHSEQY
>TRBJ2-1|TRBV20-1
SARDGSGANEQF
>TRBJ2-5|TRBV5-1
ASSFSVGTGPQETQY
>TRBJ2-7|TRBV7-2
ASSLAGVPTYEQY
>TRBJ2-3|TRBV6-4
ASSHAGTGGADTQY
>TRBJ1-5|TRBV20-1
SARLPLAGDNEPQH
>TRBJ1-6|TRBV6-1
ASSEGGTYNSPLH
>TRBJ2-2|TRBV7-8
ASSLGLLGELF
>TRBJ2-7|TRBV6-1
ASRQGTFVDEQY
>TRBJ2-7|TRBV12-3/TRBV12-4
ASSHTGTSGYEQY
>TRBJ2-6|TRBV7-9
ASSLMYGVSSGANVLT
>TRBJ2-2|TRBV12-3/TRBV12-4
ASSLTGARGTGELF
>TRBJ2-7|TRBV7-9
ASGSTPGLAGGEQY
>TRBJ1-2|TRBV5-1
ASSEGQLGYT
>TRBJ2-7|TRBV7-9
ASSLNGVEQY
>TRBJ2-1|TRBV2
ASSEGGQQF
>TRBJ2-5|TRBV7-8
ASSLWGSGGGRETQY
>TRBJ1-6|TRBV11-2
ASSLTGFSSPLH
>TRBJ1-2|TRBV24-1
ATSDPGLVDGYT
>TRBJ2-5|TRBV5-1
ASSPARGGAETQY
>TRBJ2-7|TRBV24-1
ATSLGGKYEQY
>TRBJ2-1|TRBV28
ASSRTVNEQF
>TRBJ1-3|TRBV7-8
ASSSSDRGPFGNTIY
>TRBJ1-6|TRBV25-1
ASRARDQGSPLH
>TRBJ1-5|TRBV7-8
ASSLGIQYSNQPQH
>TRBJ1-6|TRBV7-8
ASSRQGADNSPPH
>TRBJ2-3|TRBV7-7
ASSPGLATDTQY
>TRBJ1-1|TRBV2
ASSAQGSRSDTEAF
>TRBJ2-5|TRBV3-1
ASSQGGGNQY
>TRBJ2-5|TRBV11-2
ASSPLQETQY